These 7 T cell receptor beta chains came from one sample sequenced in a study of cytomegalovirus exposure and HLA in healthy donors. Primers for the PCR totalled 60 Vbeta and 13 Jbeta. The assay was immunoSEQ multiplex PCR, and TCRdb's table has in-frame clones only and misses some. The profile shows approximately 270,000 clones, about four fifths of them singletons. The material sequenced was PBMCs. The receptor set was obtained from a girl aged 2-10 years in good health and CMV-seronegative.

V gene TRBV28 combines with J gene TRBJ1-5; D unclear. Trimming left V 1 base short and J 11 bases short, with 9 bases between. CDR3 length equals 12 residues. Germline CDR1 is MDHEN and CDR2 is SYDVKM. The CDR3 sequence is CASSLSEGAQHF. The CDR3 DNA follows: TGTGCCAGCAGTTTATCCGAAGGAGCCCAGCATTTT.

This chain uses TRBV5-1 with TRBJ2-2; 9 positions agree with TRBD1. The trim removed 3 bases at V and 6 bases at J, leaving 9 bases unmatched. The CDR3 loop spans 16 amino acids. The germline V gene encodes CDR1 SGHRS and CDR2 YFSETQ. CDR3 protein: CASSSQGAIPSGELFF. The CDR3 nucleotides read TGCGCCAGCAGCTCACAGGGGGCCATACCCTCCGGGGAGCTGTTTTTT.

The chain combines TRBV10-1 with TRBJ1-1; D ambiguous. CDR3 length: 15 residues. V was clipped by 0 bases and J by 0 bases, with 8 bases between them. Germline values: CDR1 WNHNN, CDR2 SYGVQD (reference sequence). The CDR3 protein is CASSESASLNTEAFF. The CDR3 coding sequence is TGCGCCAGCAGTGAGTCGGCCAGTTTGAACACTGAAGCTTTCTTT.

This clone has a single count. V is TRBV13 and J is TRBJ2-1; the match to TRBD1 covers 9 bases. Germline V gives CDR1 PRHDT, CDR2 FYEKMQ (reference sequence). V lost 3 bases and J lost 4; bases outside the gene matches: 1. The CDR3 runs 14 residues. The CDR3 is CASSLGQGYNEQFF. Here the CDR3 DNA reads TGTGCCAGCAGCTTGGGACAGGGATACAATGAGCAGTTCTTC.

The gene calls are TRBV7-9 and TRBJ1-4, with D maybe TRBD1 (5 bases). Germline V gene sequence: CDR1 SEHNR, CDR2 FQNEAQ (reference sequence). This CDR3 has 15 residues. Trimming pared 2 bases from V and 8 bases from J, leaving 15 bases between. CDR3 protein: CASSLNRNFVEKLFF. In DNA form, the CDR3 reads TGTGCCAGCAGCTTAAACAGGAACTTTGTGGAAAAACTGTTTTTT.

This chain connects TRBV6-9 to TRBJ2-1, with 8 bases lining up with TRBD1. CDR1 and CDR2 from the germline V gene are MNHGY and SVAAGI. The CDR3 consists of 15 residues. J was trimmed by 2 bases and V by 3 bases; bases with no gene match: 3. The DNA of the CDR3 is TGTGCCAGCAGTTACGACAGGGGCCCCTACAATGAGCAGTTCTTC. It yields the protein CASSYDRGPYNEQFF.

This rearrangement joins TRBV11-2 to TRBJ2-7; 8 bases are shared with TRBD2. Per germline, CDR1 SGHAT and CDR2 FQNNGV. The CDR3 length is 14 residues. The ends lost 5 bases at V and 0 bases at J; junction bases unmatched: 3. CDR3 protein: CASSRSGTSYEQYF. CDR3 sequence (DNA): TGTGCCAGCAGCCGTAGCGGGACCTCCTACGAGCAGTACTTC.